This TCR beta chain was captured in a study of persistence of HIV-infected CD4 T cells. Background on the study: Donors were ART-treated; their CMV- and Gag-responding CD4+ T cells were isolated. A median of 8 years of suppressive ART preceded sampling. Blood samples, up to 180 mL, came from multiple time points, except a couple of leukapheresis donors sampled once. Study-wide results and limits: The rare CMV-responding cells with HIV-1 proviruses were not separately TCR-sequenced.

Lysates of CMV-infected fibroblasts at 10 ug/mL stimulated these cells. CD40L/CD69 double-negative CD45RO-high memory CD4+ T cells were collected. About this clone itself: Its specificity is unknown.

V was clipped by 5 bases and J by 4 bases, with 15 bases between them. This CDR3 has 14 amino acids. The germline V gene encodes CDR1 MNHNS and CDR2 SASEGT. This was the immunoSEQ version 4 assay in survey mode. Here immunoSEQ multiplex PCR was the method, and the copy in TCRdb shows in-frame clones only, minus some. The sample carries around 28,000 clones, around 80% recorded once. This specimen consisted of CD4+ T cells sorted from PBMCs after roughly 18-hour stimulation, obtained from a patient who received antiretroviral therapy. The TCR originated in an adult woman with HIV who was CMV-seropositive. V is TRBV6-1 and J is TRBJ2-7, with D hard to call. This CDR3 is CASSPLGVLYEQYV. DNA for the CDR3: TGTGCCAGCAGTCCGTTGGGCGTGTTGTACGAGCAGTACGTC.